A single sample is the source of the 22 T cell receptor beta chains below, sequenced in a study of blood T cells in healthy people across ages. Alongside a J-beta primer mix, a sample-barcoded 5' primer served in a second PCR lasting roughly 7 to 12 cycles. TCRdb itself ran the 5' RACE reads through MiXCR, one entry per CDR3 protein. The sample includes about 680,000 distinct CDR3 sequences, over 45% of them seen just once. Sequencing was performed on blood. The receptors come from a woman aged 60-75 years in good health.

The chain combines TRBV7-2 with TRBJ2-7; 12 positions agree with TRBD2. Germline trimming cut 5 bases from V and 4 bases from J; bases unmatched to any gene: 6. This CDR3 spans 15 amino acids. CDR1 is SGHTA, CDR2 FQGNSA, per germline. CDR3 nucleotides: TGTGCCAGCAGCCGGACTAGCGGGAAAGGGTACGAGCAGTACTTC. Translated: CASSRTSGKGYEQYF.

J is TRBJ2-5 and V is TRBV29-1; D could derive from TRBD1 or TRBD2 (5 bases each). The germline gives CDR1 SQVTM, CDR2 ANQGSEA. CDR3 length equals 12 residues. V lost 4 bases and J 5 bases, leaving 11 bases between the germline ends. CDR3 nucleotides: TGCAGCGTTGTGACCGGGACGGAGACCCAGTACTTC. Translating gives CSVVTGTETQYF.

This clonotype was observed a few times. This chain uses TRBV27 with TRBJ2-7; TRBD2 matches 14 bases. The ends lost 5 bases at V and 7 bases at J; junction bases unmatched: 7. The CDR3 loop spans 15 amino acids. CDR1 is MNHEY and CDR2 is SMNVEV in the germline V gene (reference sequence). CDR3 DNA sequence: TGTGCCAGCAGTCCGGGACTAGCGGGAGAAAGTGAGCAGTACTTC. As protein: CASSPGLAGESEQYF.

This clonotype was counted only a few times. The CDR3 protein is CSPDRPGSNEQFF. CDR3 coding DNA: TGCAGTCCCGACCGACCAGGGAGCAATGAGCAGTTCTTC. The chain is built from TRBV20-1 and TRBJ2-1; either TRBD1 or TRBD2 may fit D (5 bases each). Germline CDR1 is DFQATT and CDR2 is SNEGSKA (reference sequence). The CDR3 runs 13 residues. V lost 8 bases and J lost 6, with 17 bases in between.

This chain connects TRBV20-1 to TRBJ2-5, with D unresolved. V was shortened by 6 bases and J by 11 bases, with 19 bases between the two germline ends. The CDR3 has 12 amino acids. Germline CDR1 and CDR2: DFQATT and SNEGSKA (reference sequence). The CDR3 region has the DNA TGCAGTGCGCAGAGGAGCAACCAAGAGCAGTACTTC. Protein product: CSAQRSNQEQYF.

The chain joins TRBV4-3 to TRBJ2-4; maybe TRBD1 (6 bases). The J call is doubtful: the DNA matches TRBJ2-7 better. From germline, CDR1 is LGHNA and CDR2 YSLEER. The CDR3 runs 14 residues. The CDR3 reads CASSQEDRGNEQYF. The CDR3 DNA reads as TGCGCCAGCAGCCAAGAGGACAGAGGGAACGAGCAGTACTTC.

The V and J genes are TRBV7-3 and TRBJ2-3, with a tentative D call TRBD2 (5 bases). CDR1 is SGHTA and CDR2 is FQGTGA in the germline V gene. The CDR3 spans 16 residues. V was pared by 1 base and J by 1 base, with 12 bases between. The CDR3, as DNA: TGTGCCAGCAGCTTAATCGCGGGTGGAGGCACAGATACGCAGTATTTT. Amino acids: CASSLIAGGGTDTQYF.

V is TRBV20-1 and J is TRBJ2-3; 7 nucleotides agree with TRBD2. V was pared by 5 bases and J by 1 base, with 9 bases of the junction left unmatched. Germline lookup yields CDR1 DFQATT and CDR2 SNEGSKA (reference sequence). The CDR3 is made up of 15 amino acids. This CDR3 is CSAENREVGTDTQYF. As DNA, the CDR3 is TGCAGTGCTGAAAACCGGGAGGTCGGCACAGATACGCAGTATTTT.

The gene calls are TRBV5-1 and TRBJ2-5, with D tentatively TRBD1 or TRBD2 (6 bases each). The J call may be faulty, since TRBJ2-7 better matches the DNA end. Germline V gene sequence: CDR1 SGHRS, CDR2 YFSETQ. This CDR3 contains 21 residues. The CDR3 DNA follows: TGCGCCAGCAGCTTGGCCGGAGGGGGGCGAAATGACGGAAGAGACTCCTACGAGCAGTACTTC. Translation: CASSLAGGGRNDGRDSYEQYF.

The chain is built from TRBV5-1 and TRBJ2-2; 9 bases fit TRBD1. After removal of 4 bases from V and 5 bases from J, the junction contained 3 bases not matched to a gene. This CDR3 has 14 residues. Germline V CDR1 and CDR2: SGHRS, YFSETQ. CDR3 bases: TGCGCCAGCAGCGGGACAGGGTCTACCGGGGAGCTGTTTTTT. It codes for CASSGTGSTGELFF.

The chain couples TRBV6-1 to TRBJ1-6, with D tentatively TRBD1 (5 bases). The CDR3 has 12 residues. The germline gives CDR1 MNHNS, CDR2 SASEGT. Trimming left V 8 bases short and J 10 bases short, with 12 bases between. The CDR3 protein is CASRGYRSPLHF. DNA of the CDR3: TGTGCCAGCCGGGGGTACAGGTCACCCCTCCACTTT.

The rearrangement uses TRBV12-3 or TRBV12-4 and TRBJ2-4; tentatively, D is TRBD1 or TRBD2 (6 bases each). CDR3 length equals 17 residues. V gave up 2 bases and J gave up 5 bases, with 19 bases separating them. Here the CDR3 DNA reads TGTGCCAGCAGTTTATGGGTAGGGGGGTTGGGGGAAAACATTCAGTACTTC. It encodes CASSLWVGGLGENIQYF.

This clonotype was seen a few times. CDR3 DNA sequence: TGTGCCAGCAGCTTAGATAGGACAGGCCCTTCTACGCAGTATTTT. Protein: CASSLDRTGPSTQYF. The chain has TRBV7-2 and TRBJ2-3, with 7 bases that match TRBD1. The CDR3 contains 15 residues. Germline CDR1 reads SGHTA; CDR2 reads FQGNSA. The ends lost 1 base at V and 8 bases at J; junction bases unmatched: 9.

In its sample, this clonotype was seen a few times. The V gene is TRBV10-3, the J gene TRBJ2-5, with TRBD2 identical over 9 bases. The germline V gene encodes CDR1 ENHRY and CDR2 SYGVKD. This CDR3 is 16 amino acids long. Trimming cost V 4 bases and J 4 bases; bases outside gene matches: 10. CDR3 amino acids: CAISGNSGSGLETQYF. Written as DNA, the CDR3 is TGTGCCATCAGTGGTAATAGCGGGAGTGGATTAGAGACCCAGTACTTC.

This clonotype was found a few times. This rearrangement joins TRBV7-9 to TRBJ2-3; the D gene is possibly TRBD2 (6 bases). Germline lookup yields CDR1 SEHNR and CDR2 FQNEAQ (reference sequence). There are 12 residues in the CDR3. The CDR3 sequence: CAVGGPTDTQYF. The CDR3, as DNA: TGTGCGGTTGGAGGGCCCACAGATACGCAGTATTTT.

V gene TRBV12-3 or TRBV12-4 combines with J gene TRBJ2-1; D is undetermined. CDR3 length equals 14 residues. Trimming shortened V by 7 bases and J by 7 bases, and 17 bases separated the two germline ends. The CDR3 coding sequence is TGTGCCAGCATCTTTGAGAGTCCCCTAAATGAGCAGTTCTTC. This sequence encodes CASIFESPLNEQFF.

This rearrangement joins TRBV7-2 to TRBJ2-2; 13 bases align to TRBD2. Germline loops: CDR1 SGHTA, CDR2 FQGNSA. Trimming removed 6 bases from V and 2 bases from J; junction bases left unmatched: 6. The length of the CDR3 is 17 residues. CDR3 in amino acids: CASRPGTSGTNTGELFF. CDR3 sequence (DNA): TGTGCCAGCAGACCCGGGACTAGCGGGACAAACACCGGGGAGCTGTTTTTT.

This chain uses TRBV7-2 with TRBJ2-7; D tentatively reads TRBD1 or TRBD2 (5 bases each). The germline V gene has CDR1 SGHTA and CDR2 FQGNSA. V was pared by 5 bases and J by 1 base, with 12 bases between. The CDR3 is 14 amino acids. In nucleotides, the CDR3 is TGTGCCAGCAGCCGGGGACCTAGTTCCTACGAGCAGTACTTC. It specifies CASSRGPSSYEQYF.

This clonotype was picked up a small number of times. The chain joins TRBV12-3 or TRBV12-4 to TRBJ1-5; no clear D gene. The CDR3 loop spans 14 amino acids. Trimming took 7 bases from V and 0 from J, leaving 10 bases between them. CDR3 nucleotide sequence: TGTGCCAGCAATCCAGGTTATAGCAATCAGCCCCAGCATTTT. It translates to CASNPGYSNQPQHF.

The gene calls are TRBV6-5 and TRBJ2-7, with 11 nucleotides matching TRBD2. CDR1 MNHEY and CDR2 SVGAGI come from the germline V gene. The V and J ends lost 4 bases and 6 bases, in that order; junction bases with no gene match: 11. The CDR3 spans 16 residues. The CDR3 here is CASSFTLAGGPREQYF. The CDR3 DNA sequence: TGTGCCAGCAGTTTCACCTTAGCGGGAGGGCCTCGCGAGCAGTACTTC.

The rearrangement uses TRBV20-1 and TRBJ2-5; D possibly corresponds to TRBD2 (6 bases). The CDR3 loop spans 14 amino acids. The germline V and J ends were trimmed by 1 base and 11 bases, with 20 bases remaining between them. CDR1 is DFQATT and CDR2 is SNEGSKA in the germline V gene (reference sequence). CDR3 residues: CSARAGAYRDQQYF. CDR3 in DNA: TGCAGTGCTAGAGCGGGAGCGTATAGAGACCAGCAGTACTTC.

The chain joins TRBV24-1 to TRBJ2-2; D might be TRBD1 (6 bases). V was pared by 2 bases and J by 4 bases, with 13 bases between. The CDR3 runs to 16 residues. Germline-derived CDR1 and CDR2 are KGHDR and SFDVKD. The CDR3 here is CATSDWGRGITGELFF. CDR3 sequence (DNA): TGTGCCACCAGTGATTGGGGCAGGGGAATCACCGGGGAGCTGTTTTTT.